The rows below give T cell receptor beta chains drawn from one sample of a study of Ad26.COV2.S vaccination and SARS-CoV-2 variants. Only in-frame clones appear in the TCRdb table, and some are missing; sequencing was by immunoSEQ multiplex PCR. The sample consists of 350,000 to 450,000 clones, 92% of them appearing once. The sample was peripheral blood, taken after recovery from COVID-19. The receptors here all came from a human donor who had recovered from COVID-19. CDR3s include the opening cysteine and the closing phenylalanine or tryptophan. The D gene is left open where the match is weak. Not all rows give a size; the values are once, few, many and, for expanded clones, a class.

CDR3 protein,CDR3 DNA,V gene,J gene,D gene,clone size
CASIRDNNSPLHF,TGTGCCAGCATCAGAGATAATAATTCACCCCTCCACTTT,TRBV2,TRBJ1-6,.,.
CASSQTNNYGYTF,TGTGCCAGCAGTCAGACCAATAACTATGGCTACACCTTC,TRBV2,TRBJ1-2,.,.
CASSLGRGGLGTF,TGTGCCAGCAGTTTAGGCAGGGGGGGGCTAGGGACCTTC,TRBV12-3/TRBV12-4,TRBJ1-2,TRBD1,.
CASSQGSGQEPYEQYF,TGCGCCAGCAGCCAAGGCTCCGGGCAGGAACCCTACGAGCAGTACTTC,TRBV4-3,TRBJ2-7,.,.
CASSGRDSMNTEAFF,TGTGCCAGCAGCGGTCGGGACAGCATGAACACTGAAGCTTTCTTT,TRBV5-6,TRBJ1-1,TRBD1,once
CASSLNTEAFF,TGTGCCAGCAGCTTAAACACTGAAGCTTTCTTT,TRBV7-9,TRBJ1-1,.,.
CASSAMTRRANEKLFF,TGTGCCAGCAGCGCCATGACCCGGAGGGCTAATGAAAAACTGTTTTTT,TRBV5-6,TRBJ1-4,.,.
CASSEVAGGQNEQFF,TGCGCCAGCAGTGAGGTAGCGGGGGGGCAAAATGAGCAGTTCTTC,TRBV10-1,TRBJ2-1,TRBD2,.
CASSYREVGYGYTF,TGTGCCAGCAGTTACAGGGAAGTAGGCTATGGCTACACCTTC,TRBV6-5,TRBJ1-2,.,few
CASSLLGAPTYEQYF,TGTGCCAGCAGCTTATTAGGGGCACCTACCTACGAGCAGTACTTC,TRBV7-9,TRBJ2-7,.,.
CASSPLGQVNEKLFF,TGTGCCAGCTCACCGTTGGGACAGGTTAATGAAAAACTGTTTTTT,TRBV18,TRBJ1-4,TRBD1,.
CASSMRGRGPEEAFF,TGTGCCAGTAGTATGCGGGGCAGGGGGCCGGAGGAAGCTTTCTTT,TRBV19,TRBJ1-1,TRBD1,.
CASSLGVSTDTQYF,TGTGCCAGCAGCCTGGGGGTGAGCACAGATACGCAGTATTTT,TRBV5-8,TRBJ2-3,.,.
CASSLAPRVRTGELFF,TGCGCCAGCAGCTTGGCCCCCAGGGTTAGGACCGGGGAGCTGTTTTTT,TRBV5-1,TRBJ2-2,.,.
CASSLGPSRTYNEQFF,TGTGCCAGCAGTCTTGGACCTAGTCGCACTTACAATGAGCAGTTCTTC,TRBV11-3,TRBJ2-1,.,once
CASSPMGGGDYGYTF,TGCGCCAGCAGCCCCATGGGCGGGGGAGACTATGGCTACACCTTC,TRBV5-1,TRBJ1-2,.,.
CASSPGQGLSRQPQHF,TGTGCCAGCAGCCCAGGACAGGGGCTCTCGAGGCAGCCCCAGCATTTT,TRBV7-9,TRBJ1-5,TRBD1,.
CAISESFSGLAAQETQYF,TGTGCCATCAGTGAGTCGTTTTCAGGACTAGCGGCCCAAGAGACCCAGTACTTC,TRBV10-3,TRBJ2-5,TRBD2,.
CASKGLQLYGTSGNTIYF,TGTGCCAGTAAGGGACTCCAACTCTACGGCACCTCTGGAAACACCATATATTTT,TRBV6-4,TRBJ1-3,.,.
CASSLVAERGNQPQHF,TGTGCCAGCAGCTTAGTGGCGGAAAGAGGCAATCAGCCCCAGCATTTT,TRBV7-2,TRBJ1-5,.,.
CASSKGTHYSNQPQHF,TGTGCCAGCAGCAAAGGGACACATTATAGCAATCAGCCCCAGCATTTT,TRBV5-6,TRBJ1-5,.,few
CASSEDRRSSYEQYF,TGTGCCAGCAGTGAAGATCGGCGGAGCTCCTACGAGCAGTACTTC,TRBV2,TRBJ2-7,.,few
CASSPRGGYEQYF,TGTGCCAGCTCACCGAGGGGTGGCTACGAGCAGTACTTC,TRBV18,TRBJ2-7,.,.
CASSVLPGQWTEAFF,TGTGCCAGCAGCGTTCTCCCAGGGCAGTGGACTGAAGCTTTCTTT,TRBV28,TRBJ1-1,.,.
CASRDRVGPGANVLTF,TGTGCCAGCAGGGACAGGGTGGGGCCTGGGGCCAACGTCCTGACTTTC,TRBV27,TRBJ2-6,TRBD1,.
CASSLLAGGQDTQYF,TGTGCCAGCAGCTTACTAGCGGGGGGGCAAGATACGCAGTATTTT,TRBV7-9,TRBJ2-3,TRBD2,.
CASSKGARGYTF,TGTGCCAGCAGTAAGGGGGCGCGTGGCTACACCTTC,TRBV2,TRBJ1-2,TRBD1,.
CAISENSGNYEQYF,TGTGCCATCAGTGAGAACAGCGGGAACTACGAGCAGTACTTC,TRBV10-3,TRBJ2-7,TRBD2,.
CSASVGIFYEQYF,TGCAGTGCTAGTGTGGGGATTTTCTACGAGCAGTACTTC,TRBV20-1,TRBJ2-7,.,.
CASRSATIYF,TGTGCAAGTCGGTCGGCCACCATATATTTT,TRBV12-2,TRBJ1-3,.,.
CASSLAPLMNTEAFF,TGTGCCAGCAGCTTAGCGCCTCTCATGAACACTGAAGCTTTCTTT,TRBV7-9,TRBJ1-1,.,.
CASREGGSYNEQFF,TGTGCCAGCAGAGAGGGGGGCTCCTACAATGAGCAGTTCTTC,TRBV2,TRBJ2-1,.,.
CASSGGGGYNQPQHF,TGTGCCAGCAGCGGGGGGGGCGGATACAATCAGCCCCAGCATTTT,TRBV9,TRBJ1-5,.,.
CASSPPGLQETQYF,TGTGCCAGCAGCCCCCCCGGACTGCAAGAGACCCAGTACTTC,TRBV11-2,TRBJ2-5,.,.
CASSLGSGDITDTQYF,TGCGCCAGCAGCTTGGGTTCGGGGGACATCACAGATACGCAGTATTTT,TRBV5-1,TRBJ2-3,.,.
CATSRDLGTGGIYEQYF,TGTGCCACCAGCAGAGATTTGGGGACAGGGGGGATCTACGAGCAGTACTTC,TRBV15,TRBJ2-7,TRBD1,.
CATGPRGSGYTF,TGTGCCACCGGCCCCAGGGGTTCTGGCTACACCTTC,TRBV6-2/TRBV6-3,TRBJ1-2,.,once
CASSLGWPPMNTEAFF,TGTGCCAGCAGCTTAGGTTGGCCCCCTATGAACACTGAAGCTTTCTTT,TRBV5-6,TRBJ1-1,.,.
CASSPQVPYEQYF,TGTGCCAGCAGTCCCCAAGTCCCCTACGAGCAGTACTTC,TRBV27,TRBJ2-7,.,.
CASSYQGGLRPLHF,TGTGCCAGCAGCTACCAAGGGGGTCTGCGGCCCCTCCACTTT,TRBV13,TRBJ1-6,.,few
CASSLGGYQETQYF,TGCGCCAGCAGCTTGGGTGGGTACCAAGAGACCCAGTACTTC,TRBV5-1,TRBJ2-5,.,once
CASSSNGLGGGTDTQYF,TGTGCCAGCAGCTCAAACGGACTGGGCGGCGGGACAGATACGCAGTATTTT,TRBV13,TRBJ2-3,.,.
CASLDRHSNQPQHF,TGTGCCAGCCTAGACAGGCACAGCAATCAGCCCCAGCATTTT,TRBV19,TRBJ1-5,.,.
CASTPFRGNEQFF,TGTGCCAGCACCCCCTTTCGCGGGAATGAGCAGTTCTTC,TRBV11-2,TRBJ2-1,.,.
CASRRQGAQGYTF,TGTGCCAGCAGACGACAGGGGGCACAGGGCTACACCTTC,TRBV12-3/TRBV12-4,TRBJ1-2,TRBD1,.
CASSVHRGERTDYGDYGYTF,TGTGCCAGCAGCGTACATCGGGGGGAAAGGACGGACTACGGTGACTATGGCTACACCTTC,TRBV9,TRBJ1-2,.,.
CASSFVPGGQETQYF,TGTGCCAGCAGTTTCGTTCCGGGCGGCCAAGAGACCCAGTACTTC,TRBV27,TRBJ2-5,.,.
CASSHRRRGQDYGYTF,TGTGCCAGCAGCCACCGAAGGAGGGGGCAGGACTATGGCTACACCTTC,TRBV3-1/TRBV3-2,TRBJ1-2,TRBD1,.
CASSLTRGTEAFF,TGTGCCAGCAGCCTAACGAGGGGGACTGAAGCTTTCTTT,TRBV7-9,TRBJ1-1,.,few
CAGGLPSYTGELFF,TGTGCCGGAGGCTTGCCGAGTTACACCGGGGAGCTGTTTTTT,TRBV9,TRBJ2-2,.,few
CASKPAAYEQYF,TGTGCCAGCAAGCCGGCAGCCTACGAGCAGTACTTC,TRBV6-6,TRBJ2-7,.,.
CASRAGGAGEKLFF,TGTGCCAGCAGAGCAGGGGGCGCGGGGGAAAAACTGTTTTTT,TRBV6-6,TRBJ1-4,TRBD1,.
CASTPGRPYSNQPQHF,TGTGCCAGTACTCCGGGCCGACCTTATAGCAATCAGCCCCAGCATTTT,TRBV19,TRBJ1-5,.,.
CASSETGTGIMNTEAFF,TGTGCCAGCAGCGAGACCGGGACAGGGATCATGAACACTGAAGCTTTCTTT,TRBV9,TRBJ1-1,TRBD1,.